These T cell receptor beta chains were read from a single sample in a study of technical replicates of blood from several donors. Here immunoSEQ multiplex PCR was the method, and the copy in TCRdb shows in-frame clones only, minus some. The sample holds 84,000 or so clones, just over 90% seen once. The sequenced sample consisted of T cells isolated from PBMCs. The origin of the receptors is a human donor in good health. Both conserved end residues are part of each CDR3. The D gene is left open where the match is weak. Rows may omit the clone size; those that give it use once, few, many or a size class.

V,size,J,D,CDR3,DNA
TRBV14,once,TRBJ2-7,TRBD2,CASSQGVGGIYEQYF,TGTGCCAGCAGCCAAGGGGTGGGAGGGATCTACGAGCAGTACTTC
TRBV2,-,TRBJ2-1,-,CACEGSGRGYNEQFF,TGTGCCTGTGAGGGGTCCGGGAGAGGGTACAATGAGCAGTTCTTC
TRBV29-1,-,TRBJ2-1,TRBD1,CSVEDMDRASSYNEQFF,TGCAGCGTTGAAGACATGGACAGGGCGAGCTCCTACAATGAGCAGTTCTTC
TRBV12-5,-,TRBJ2-1,TRBD1,CASGEGQGRNNEQFF,TGTGCTAGTGGTGAAGGACAGGGGAGGAACAATGAGCAGTTCTTC
TRBV12-5,once,TRBJ1-1,-,CASGLQSRGLGNTEAFF,TGTGCTAGTGGTCTTCAGTCGCGAGGGCTTGGGAACACTGAAGCTTTCTTT
TRBV28,once,TRBJ1-2,-,CASNPSTDYGYTF,TGTGCCAGCAATCCATCTACGGACTATGGCTACACCTTC
TRBV27,-,TRBJ1-2,-,CASSRQRRDYGYTF,TGTGCCAGCAGTCGACAGAGAAGAGACTATGGCTACACCTTC
TRBV4-1,-,TRBJ2-4,-,CASSPIRSELAKNIQYF,TGCGCCAGCAGCCCAATCCGGTCGGAGCTAGCCAAAAACATTCAGTACTTC
TRBV7-9,-,TRBJ1-2,-,CASSPRVGYGYTF,TGTGCCAGCAGCCCTCGGGTGGGTTATGGCTACACCTTC
TRBV4-2,-,TRBJ1-2,-,CASSQDSGYGYTF,TGTGCCAGCAGCCAAGATTCGGGGTATGGCTACACCTTC